The T cell receptor beta chain described here comes from a study of shared clonotypes between healthy human individuals (dated by TCRdb to the early 2020s). As for the study more broadly: A couple of women and three men aged 18 to 49 years were included in the cohort. For each donor, CD4 naive and CD4 memory were each run on three plates, CD8 naive on two plates, and CD8 memory on one plate. To estimate repertoire size and how much clonotypes are shared between individuals, the study performed deep sequencing of blood TCR repertoires from a handful of healthy adults. Different laboratories and diverse techniques were used to prepare libraries and sequence TCR repertoires, to increase sequencing depth and limit assay-specific biases. Per donor, leukapheresis produced somewhere between about 0.94 and 9 billion PBMCs.

V is shortened by 4 bases, J by 4 bases, and the region joining them spans 11 bases. Reading from cysteine to phenylalanine, the CDR3 counts 14 amino acids. The entry retains the CDR3 DNA only, 42 bases that are in frame from base 1. CDR1 and CDR2 were assigned from the germline V gene (reference sequence) as SGHAT and FQDESV. Using the deep immunoSEQ assay, TCR CDR3 regions were amplified from genomic DNA by multiplex PCR. Extracted genomic DNA from each cell subset was distributed evenly across all wells of several immunoSEQ 96-well plates, and each plate was treated as a replicate. For sorted subsets, about 0.2 ug genomic DNA, equal to tens of thousands of T cell genomes, was loaded into each replicate PCR. The purified libraries were quantified using a Qubit 3.0 fluorometer, sized with a Bioanalyzer 2100, and then quantified again using the KAPA Library Quantification kit. Every immunoSEQ 96-well plate was sequenced on a dedicated single-read 150-cycle Illumina NextSeq 550 flow cell. The published analysis was carried out like this. Because the immunoSEQ output held only junctional sequences and lacked quality scores, the filtering could not match the filtering applied to full-length reads. To assign V/J genes and CDR3, sequences were annotated against IMGT germline references using PyIR, a Python wrapper for IgBLAST v1.9. Any read was removed if the V/J assignment was weak (E-value above 1e-6), the CDR3 was missing, or the read contained stop codons, out-of-frame junctions, or ambiguous translated residues. V3J clonotypes were defined as sequences sharing the same inferred V gene, J gene, and CDR3 amino acid sequence. The percentage overlap between two repertoires was calculated by dividing the number of shared unique clonotypes by the size of the smaller repertoire. RTK rarefaction, the Chao1 estimator, and Recon v2.1 estimates of unobserved clonotypes were used to assess repertoire richness. Generation probabilities were computed with OLGA for all TCRbeta clonotypes obtained by the gDNA method from a handful of donors. TCRdb retrieved this table from immuneACCESS and kept in-frame rearrangements only. Not all clones are present; in checked studies, unresolved V genes account for under half, and no reason is known for the remainder. V and J calls plus clone size are reproduced from that table; the DNA served to infer D and trimming. Recorded for this sample are 650,000 to 800,000 clones; approximately 72% of them occurred a single time. Approximately 1.8% of the sample is held by the ten biggest clonotypes.

Concerning this clone itself: The antigen it binds to is not known. No much larger clone is present one base from it, and per-base qualities are unavailable. Distinct nucleotide sequences in the sample also encode this CDR3.

The investigation overall reported the following: Incomplete sequencing was indicated by rarefaction of sorted-subset datasets, despite the large sequencing depth. Because the study included only a small number of donors, the genetic and exposure-history diversity represented was limited. Naive subsets generally had larger estimated clonotype richness than memory subsets. Sharing across a handful of donors was observed for 5% to 6.5% of naive CD4, under 4% of naive CD8, 2.3% of memory CD4, and about 0.4% of memory CD8 clonotypes. Only blood was sampled, and tissue TCR repertoires likely differ from those in blood. Compared with non-shared clonotypes, the clonotypes found in all four sorted-subset donors had higher generation probabilities. Based on pairwise subsampling, the degree of clonotype sharing among donors was expected to be affected by sequencing depth.

Donors were healthy HIV-negative adults with no recently reported acute infections or vaccinations. Only Caucasian adults living in Nashville, Tennessee, USA were represented among the donors. CD4+ T cells were enriched through magnetic negative selection, after which naive cells were positively selected on CD45RA and the remaining negative fraction served as the memory subset. After blood collection by leukapheresis, PBMCs were isolated using Ficoll-Histopaque density gradient centrifugation and then cryopreserved in the vapor phase of liquid nitrogen. Purity and quantity of every magnetically sorted T cell population were checked by analytical flow cytometry. Genomic DNA was isolated from each sorted fraction and quantified by UV absorbance on a Nanodrop 2000c.

Rearrangement joined TRBV11-1 to TRBJ2-1; TRBD2 is a possible D gene, resting on 7 matching bases. The clonotype originates from a woman in her twenties or thirties in good health. Input material: memory CD4+ T cells sorted from blood. The cell subset or site label on this specimen signifies: CD45RA-negative fraction. The encoded CDR3 is CASSSGGGYNEQFF. The DNA is as follows: TGTGCCAGCAGCTCGGGGGGCGGATACAATGAGCAGTTCTTC.